These 29 T cell receptor beta chains were sequenced from one sample in a study of blood T cell repertoires in COVID-19. Data came from immunoSEQ multiplex PCR; TCRdb stores just in-frame clones and leaves some out. The sample lists approximately 250,000 clones; 65% to 90% were seen once. Sequencing was carried out using peripheral blood. The receptors here all came from a woman between 40 and 55 years old who had recovered from COVID-19.

The rearrangement links TRBV5-6 to TRBJ1-6; TRBD1 matches 8 bases. With 5 bases clipped from V and 10 bases from J, the junction kept 2 bases outside the gene matches. Germline V gene sequence: CDR1 SGHDT, CDR2 YYEEEE. CDR3 length equals 12 residues. The CDR3 loop is CASRAGGSPLHF. The CDR3 coding sequence is TGTGCCAGCAGGGCAGGGGGCTCACCCCTCCACTTT.

The rearrangement uses TRBV15 and TRBJ2-7; TRBD1 aligns across 8 bases. The V gene end was trimmed by 1 base and the J gene end by 6 bases; junction bases not matched to a gene: 8. The length of the CDR3 is 15 residues. Germline-derived CDR1 and CDR2 are LNHNV and YYDKDF (reference sequence). CDR3 bases: TGTGCCACCAGCAGAGGGGGGACAGGCCGGCTCGAGCAGTACTTC. Translating it yields CATSRGGTGRLEQYF.

This clone was observed a single time. The rearrangement links TRBV7-8 to TRBJ2-4; D is perhaps TRBD1 (8 bases). CDR3 size: 21 residues. Germline V lookup: CDR1 SGHVS, CDR2 FQNEAQ. Trimming took 2 bases from V and 0 from J, leaving 26 bases between them. In DNA form, the CDR3 reads TGTGCCAGCAGCTTATTCGATATATGGGACAGGACTAGTCTAGCCAAAAACATTCAGTACTTC. This gives the protein CASSLFDIWDRTSLAKNIQYF. Based on the CDR3 plus reference TRBV7-8 and TRBJ2-4, the full variable domain is GAGVSQSPRYKVAKRGQDVALRCDPISGHVSLFWYQQALGQGPEFLTYFQNEAQLDKSGLPSDRFFAERPEGSVSTLKIQRTQQEDSAVYLCASSLFDIWDRTSLAKNIQYFGAGTRLSVL.

The V gene is TRBV19, the J gene TRBJ1-5, with a weak D call TRBD1 (5 bases). CDR3 length: 14 amino acids. V lost 5 bases and J 6 bases, leaving 14 bases between the germline ends. Per the germline V gene, CDR1 is LNHDA and CDR2 is SQIVND (reference sequence). The CDR3 coding sequence is TGTGCCAGTAGTTCGGACAAGTTTCTTCAGCCCCAGCATTTT. Amino acids: CASSSDKFLQPQHF.

The chain couples TRBV11-3 to TRBJ1-6; D ambiguous. The CDR3 contains 15 residues. Trimming removed 2 bases from V and 10 bases from J, with 15 bases in between. Germline lookup yields CDR1 SGHNT and CDR2 YENEEA. In DNA form, the CDR3 reads TGTGCCAGCAGCTTAAGCGCTGGCTCTAGCTCACCCCTCCACTTT. This sequence encodes CASSLSAGSSSPLHF. Using reference TRBV11-3 and TRBJ1-6 for the parts outside the CDR3, the full variable domain is EAGVVQSPRYKIIEKKQPVAFWCNPISGHNTLYWYLQNLGQGPELLIRYENEEAVDDSQLPKDRFSAERLKGVDSTLKIQPAELGDSAVYLCASSLSAGSSSPLHFGNGTRLTVT.

This chain uses TRBV3-1 (or the pseudogene TRBV3-2) with TRBJ1-3; TRBD1 aligns across 8 bases. Per the germline V gene, CDR1 is LGHDT and CDR2 is YNNKEL (reference sequence). This CDR3 has 15 residues. Unmatched junction bases numbered 11, after V lost 4 bases and J lost 9 bases. As DNA, the CDR3 is TGTGCCAGCAGCCTGAGGACAGGGCTCATCGGCACCATATATTTT. Translation gives CASSLRTGLIGTIYF.

This chain connects TRBV19 to TRBJ1-2, with 8 bases lining up with TRBD1. Germline loops: CDR1 LNHDA, CDR2 SQIVND (reference sequence). With 7 bases clipped from V and 3 bases from J, the junction kept 10 bases outside the gene matches. This CDR3 comprises 15 residues. The chain's CDR3 is CASKDGQGRDYGYTF. The CDR3 DNA reads as TGTGCCAGTAAGGACGGACAGGGTCGTGACTATGGCTACACCTTC.

This clone was observed once. The chain employs TRBV7-2 and TRBJ1-2; 7 bases map to TRBD1. Germline loops: CDR1 SGHTA, CDR2 FQGNSA. The junction had 4 bases not matched to a gene; V was cut back by 5 bases and J by 1 base. This CDR3 is built from 14 residues. As DNA, the CDR3 is TGTGCCAGCAGCCCTACAGGGGATAACTATGGCTACACCTTC. This sequence encodes CASSPTGDNYGYTF.

The chain uses TRBV3-1 (or the pseudogene TRBV3-2) and TRBJ1-2; D is unclear. The CDR3 totals 15 residues. The V end lost 0 bases, the J end lost 7 bases, and 15 bases lay between the germline ends. Per the germline V gene, CDR1 is LGHDT and CDR2 is YNNKEL (reference sequence). The CDR3 region is CASSQEPGGPSGYTF. DNA for the CDR3: TGTGCCAGCAGCCAAGAGCCCGGAGGGCCCTCTGGCTACACCTTC.

The chain couples TRBV7-2 to TRBJ2-1, with 9 bases identical to TRBD2. Trimming removed 3 bases from V and 6 bases from J; junction bases left unmatched: 3. Germline CDR1 reads SGHTA; CDR2 reads FQGNSA. The CDR3 contains 14 residues. CDR3 sequence: CASSFGGGANEQFF. The CDR3 nucleotides are TGTGCCAGCAGCTTCGGCGGGGGGGCCAATGAGCAGTTCTTC.

J is TRBJ1-2 and V is TRBV6-5, with 7 bases lining up with TRBD1. V lost 5 bases, J lost 8 bases, and 11 bases stayed unmatched. The CDR3 covers 14 residues. Germline V gene lookup returns CDR1 MNHEY and CDR2 SVGAGI. CDR3: CASSPGQVLGGYTF. The CDR3 DNA follows: TGTGCCAGCAGTCCCGGACAGGTTCTAGGGGGCTACACCTTC.

This chain uses TRBV30 with TRBJ2-6; 9 bases fit TRBD1. The V gene end was trimmed by 1 base and the J gene end by 4 bases; junction bases not matched to a gene: 8. There are 17 residues in the CDR3. The germline V gene encodes CDR1 GTSNPN and CDR2 SVGIG (reference sequence). The CDR3 bases are TGTGCCTGGAGTGACGGGACAGGGCCGAGGGGGGCCAACGTCCTGACTTTC. Its protein product is CAWSDGTGPRGANVLTF. Full variable domain (rest looked up from reference TRBV30 and TRBJ2-6): SQTIHQWPATLVQPVGSPLSLECTVEGTSNPNLYWYRQAAGRGLQLLFYSVGIGQISSEVPQNLSASRPQDRQFILSSKKLLLSDSGFYLCAWSDGTGPRGANVLTFGAGSRLTVL.

This chain links TRBV3-1 (or the pseudogene TRBV3-2) with TRBJ1-2, with D perhaps matching TRBD1 (5 bases). The CDR3 totals 14 residues. Deletions cut 5 bases from V and 6 bases from J, with 16 bases between. Per the germline V gene, CDR1 is LGHDT and CDR2 is YNNKEL (reference sequence). The CDR3 region is CASSSGGGYDGYTF. In DNA, the CDR3 is TGTGCCAGCAGCTCCGGGGGGGGGTACGATGGCTACACCTTC.

V is TRBV6-2 or TRBV6-3 and J is TRBJ2-2; unclear D gene. V was shortened by 0 bases and J by 1 base, with 9 bases between the two germline ends. Germline V gene lookup returns CDR1 MNHEY and CDR2 SVGEGT. CDR3 length equals 16 residues. In DNA form, the CDR3 reads TGTGCCAGCAGTTACTCCACGGCGGTGAACACCGGGGAGCTGTTTTTT. Translation gives CASSYSTAVNTGELFF.

For this clone: In the same sample, other DNA sequences code for this CDR3. The chain couples TRBV12-3 or TRBV12-4 to TRBJ1-5; D perhaps matches TRBD1 (6 bases). V was pared by 4 bases and J by 5 bases, with 9 bases between. CDR3 length: 13 residues. CDR3 in amino acids: CASSSNRDQPQHF. CDR3 sequence (DNA): TGTGCCAGCAGTTCGAACAGGGATCAGCCCCAGCATTTT.

The rearrangement uses TRBV19 and TRBJ2-3; 9 bases fit TRBD2. The V and J ends lost 10 bases and 0 bases, in that order; junction bases with no gene match: 2. The CDR3 runs 13 residues. CDR1 is LNHDA, CDR2 SQIVND, per germline (reference sequence). The CDR3 sequence: CAIAGASTDTQYF. The CDR3 DNA sequence: TGTGCCATAGCGGGGGCAAGCACAGATACGCAGTATTTT.

The gene calls are TRBV24-1 and TRBJ1-2, with D uncertain. The CDR3 is made up of 12 amino acids. V lost 4 bases, J lost 6 bases, and 8 bases lay in between. Germline CDR1 reads KGHDR; CDR2 reads SFDVKD. In DNA, the CDR3 is TGTGCCACCAGTGACCGGAGTGATGGCTACACCTTC. Its translation: CATSDRSDGYTF.

The chain joins TRBV2 to TRBJ1-1, with 7 positions matching TRBD1. After removal of 6 bases from V and 0 bases from J, the junction contained 7 bases not matched to a gene. Germline CDR1 and CDR2: SNHLY and FYNNEI. This CDR3 has 15 residues. The CDR3 loop reads CASRGRTGMNTEAFF. CDR3 DNA: TGTGCCAGCAGGGGGAGGACAGGCATGAACACTGAAGCTTTCTTT.

The chain carries TRBV2 and TRBJ1-1; 7 bases map to TRBD1. J lost 7 bases, V lost 4 bases, and 3 bases had no gene match. The CDR3 covers 12 residues. CDR1 and CDR2 from the germline V gene are SNHLY and FYNNEI. DNA of the CDR3: TGTGCCAGCAGTGGGGACAGCCGTGAAGCTTTCTTT. Its protein is CASSGDSREAFF.

This chain links TRBV4-3 with TRBJ1-3, with no clear D. Looked up from germline, CDR1 is LGHNA and CDR2 is YSLEER. Trimming cost V 1 base and J 3 bases, with 10 bases left between them. This CDR3 is 15 amino acids long. The CDR3 region is CASSQVPGDGNTIYF. The CDR3 DNA reads as TGCGCCAGCAGCCAAGTGCCCGGGGATGGAAACACCATATATTTT.

The chain joins TRBV11-3 to TRBJ2-5, with D perhaps TRBD2 (5 bases). Germline CDR1 is SGHNT and CDR2 is YENEEA. Trimming took off 4 bases at V and 3 bases at J, with 12 bases between the two ends. The CDR3 consists of 14 residues. The CDR3 DNA follows: TGTGCCAGCAGCTCTTGGGCGAGGGAAGAGACCCAGTACTTC. Translating it yields CASSSWAREETQYF. Supplemented by reference TRBV11-3 and TRBJ2-5, the full variable domain reads EAGVVQSPRYKIIEKKQPVAFWCNPISGHNTLYWYLQNLGQGPELLIRYENEEAVDDSQLPKDRFSAERLKGVDSTLKIQPAELGDSAVYLCASSSWAREETQYFGPGTRLLVL.

The V call is TRBV3-1 (or the pseudogene TRBV3-2), the J call TRBJ1-5, with D perhaps TRBD1 (6 bases). The CDR3 extends over 15 amino acids. V lost 2 bases and J lost 4, with 12 bases in between. Germline V lookup: CDR1 LGHDT, CDR2 YNNKEL (reference sequence). Here the CDR3 reads CASSQQQGVNQPQHF. In DNA, the CDR3 is TGTGCCAGCAGCCAACAACAGGGAGTAAATCAGCCCCAGCATTTT.

J is TRBJ2-5 and V is TRBV4-1, with a possible D match to TRBD2 (6 bases). V lost 3 bases and J lost 6, with 14 bases in between. The CDR3 spans 14 residues. CDR1 MGHRA and CDR2 YSYEKL come from the germline V gene. CDR3 bases: TGCGCCAGCAGCCATGCGTGGGGGGAAAAGACCCAGTACTTC. It translates to CASSHAWGEKTQYF.

This chain uses TRBV28 with TRBJ2-7; 7 bases are a match to TRBD1. With 2 bases clipped from V and 2 bases from J, the junction kept 18 bases outside the gene matches. The CDR3 loop spans 19 amino acids. Germline V gives CDR1 MDHEN, CDR2 SYDVKM. CDR3 DNA: TGTGCCAGCAGTTTACCCCGTTGGACAGGCGTCCCGCAGACCTACGAGCAGTACTTC. Translation: CASSLPRWTGVPQTYEQYF.

This rearrangement joins TRBV5-1 to TRBJ2-7; D perhaps matches TRBD2 (5 bases). Germline V gene lookup returns CDR1 SGHRS and CDR2 YFSETQ. Trimming took off 3 bases at V and 0 bases at J, with 10 bases between the two ends. The CDR3 extends over 14 amino acids. DNA for the CDR3: TGCGCCAGCAGCTATGGGAGCCTCTCCTACGAGCAGTACTTC. Translated: CASSYGSLSYEQYF.

The chain couples TRBV10-3 to TRBJ2-7, with 9 bases matching TRBD1. The CDR3 consists of 15 residues. V gave up 0 bases and J gave up 2 bases; unmatched junction bases: 2. CDR1 is ENHRY, CDR2 SYGVKD, per germline. The CDR3 DNA sequence: TGTGCCATCAGTGAGTCAGGACAGGGGCCCTACGAGCAGTACTTC. This gives the protein CAISESGQGPYEQYF.

The V and J genes are TRBV7-2 and TRBJ1-1; D uncertain. CDR1 is SGHTA, CDR2 FQGNSA, per germline. V lost 2 bases, J lost 4 bases, and 11 bases lay in between. The CDR3 runs 14 residues. The CDR3 spells CASSLQEFVTEAFF. For the CDR3, the DNA is TGTGCCAGCAGCTTACAGGAATTTGTCACTGAAGCTTTCTTT. Variable domain in full (rest from reference TRBV7-2 and TRBJ1-1): GAGVSQSPSNKVTEKGKDVELRCDPISGHTALYWYRQSLGQGLEFLIYFQGNSAPDKSGLPSDRFSAERTGGSVSTLTIQRTQQEDSAVYLCASSLQEFVTEAFFGQGTRLTVV.

This clone showed up just once. The V and J genes are TRBV25-1 and TRBJ2-7, with TRBD2 as a possible D gene (6 bases). Germline CDR1 MGHDK, CDR2 SYGVNS. This CDR3 is 12 amino acids long. This CDR3 is CALAADIYEQYF. In DNA, the CDR3 is TGTGCTTTAGCGGCAGATATCTACGAGCAGTACTTC.

The chain recombines TRBV18 with TRBJ1-4, with D tentatively TRBD1 (6 bases). The CDR3 spans 19 residues. Germline CDR1 reads KGHSH; CDR2 reads LQKENI. V lost 4 bases and J lost 0, with 21 bases in between. This CDR3 is CASSRLPTGIHATNEKLFF. CDR3 in DNA: TGTGCCAGCTCACGACTCCCCACAGGGATTCACGCAACTAATGAAAAACTGTTTTTT.